This is a list of T cell receptor beta chains from one sample in a study of blood T cell repertoires in COVID-19. Data came from immunoSEQ multiplex PCR; TCRdb stores just in-frame clones and leaves some out. Among fewer than 300,000 clones listed, approximately 85% were seen once. Sequencing was performed on peripheral blood. The receptors shown here come from a human donor with COVID-19, enrolled during active disease. The donor label of this sample is uncertain. Each CDR3 is given with its conserved first and last residue. D genes are given only for firm matches. The size entry is marked missing in some rows and otherwise reads once, few, many or a size class.

d_gene,abundance,j_gene,v_gene,CDR3nt,CDR3aa
TRBD2,-,TRBJ2-5,TRBV7-9,TGTGCCAGCAGCTTAGCGAAGCGGGGGAGCCGAGAGACCCAGTACTTC,CASSLAKRGSRETQYF
TRBD1,-,TRBJ2-3,TRBV5-8,TGTGCCAGCAGCGGAGGGACAGGGGGCCTGGATACGCAGTATTTT,CASSGGTGGLDTQYF
TRBD1,-,TRBJ1-1,TRBV9,TGTGCCAGCAGCGTCGGGACAGGACCCACTGAAGCTTTCTTT,CASSVGTGPTEAFF
-,-,TRBJ2-3,TRBV19,TGTGCCAGTAGTATAGATGTGGCCGGGTTTCGAGATACGCAGTATTTT,CASSIDVAGFRDTQYF
TRBD1,-,TRBJ1-2,TRBV18,TGTGCCAGCTCACCTGACGGGACAGGGGATGGCTACACCTTC,CASSPDGTGDGYTF
-,few,TRBJ1-1,TRBV6-5,TGTGCCAGCAGTTACACGGGACTGAGGGGACCTGAAGCTTTCTTT,CASSYTGLRGPEAFF
-,-,TRBJ1-2,TRBV21-1,TGTGCCAGCAAGACAGCTAACTATGGCTACACCTTC,CASKTANYGYTF
-,-,TRBJ1-2,TRBV7-6,TGTGCCAGCAGCTTAGCATCAGCAGGGCGCAATGGCTACACCTTC,CASSLASAGRNGYTF
TRBD1,-,TRBJ2-7,TRBV2,TGTGCCAGCAGGGGACAGGGGACTTCCTACGAGCAGTACTTC,CASRGQGTSYEQYF
-,-,TRBJ2-6,TRBV5-1,TGCGCCAGCAGCTCCGGGGAGTTCTCTGGGGCCAACGTCCTGACTTTC,CASSSGEFSGANVLTF
-,-,TRBJ2-3,TRBV4-1,TGCGCCAGCAGCCAGAGATCGGGCACAGATACGCAGTATTTT,CASSQRSGTDTQYF
-,-,TRBJ2-7,TRBV19,TGTGCCAGTAGTATGGCCGAGGTCCCCTCCTACGAGCAGTACTTC,CASSMAEVPSYEQYF
TRBD1,-,TRBJ1-2,TRBV6-5,TGTGCCAGCGACAGGGCCAAAAGGGGAGGCTACACCTTC,CASDRAKRGGYTF
-,-,TRBJ1-1,TRBV6-2/TRBV6-3,TGTGCCAGCAGTTACCCTGAGGGGAACACTGAAGCTTTCTTT,CASSYPEGNTEAFF
-,-,TRBJ2-2,TRBV14,TGTGCCAGCAGCCGAAGTCAGGTCCGCGGGGCACCCGTCGGGACCGGGGAGCTGTTTTTT,CASSRSQVRGAPVGTGELFF
TRBD2,-,TRBJ2-1,TRBV30,TGTGCCTGGAGCCCCCATCGGGAGGGCCAAAATGAGCAGTTCTTC,CAWSPHREGQNEQFF
-,-,TRBJ2-3,TRBV4-2,TGTGCCAGCAGCCAACAAGGAGGAGATACGCAGTATTTT,CASSQQGGDTQYF
-,-,TRBJ2-1,TRBV19,TGTGCCAGTAAACGGGAACCTTACAATGAGCAGTTCTTC,CASKREPYNEQFF
TRBD1,-,TRBJ1-4,TRBV30,TGTGCCTGGAAGGACAGGGGGCATGAAAAACTGTTTTTT,CAWKDRGHEKLFF
TRBD2,few,TRBJ2-2,TRBV6-5,TGTGCCAGCTTGAGTGCGGGAGGGCCGAGCGGGGAGCTGTTTTTT,CASLSAGGPSGELFF
-,-,TRBJ2-1,TRBV27,TGTGCCAGCAGTCCTACTAGTCATGAGCAGTTCTTC,CASSPTSHEQFF
TRBD2,-,TRBJ2-7,TRBV5-1,TGCGCCAGCAGCGTGACTAGCGGTTCCTACGAGCAGTACTTC,CASSVTSGSYEQYF
-,-,TRBJ2-1,TRBV19,TGTGCCAGTAGTATCCCCGGGAGCAACGATGAGCAGTTCTTC,CASSIPGSNDEQFF
-,-,TRBJ1-6,TRBV11-2,TGTGCCAGCAGCTTACGGGAGGCAAGGGCCGGCAATTCACCCCTCCACTTT,CASSLREARAGNSPLHF
TRBD1,once,TRBJ1-2,TRBV28,TGTGCCAGCAGTGTACAGGGGGCATTGCACTATGGCTACACCTTC,CASSVQGALHYGYTF
-,-,TRBJ2-7,TRBV7-8,TGTGCCAGCAGCTTAGTTCTAGGGGGAGGGTCTTTCGAGCAGTACTTC,CASSLVLGGGSFEQYF
-,-,TRBJ1-5,TRBV7-3,TGTGCCAGCAGCTCCCCTAGGAGAGGAGAACGCAATCAGCCCCAGCATTTT,CASSSPRRGERNQPQHF
TRBD2,once,TRBJ2-3,TRBV28,TGTGCCAGCAACCCTCCCGGGACTAGCGGGATGTCGCAGTATTTT,CASNPPGTSGMSQYF
TRBD1,-,TRBJ1-6,TRBV5-1,TGCGCCAGCAGCCCCGGGACAGGCCTGGAGGGGGCCCTCCACTTT,CASSPGTGLEGALHF
TRBD2,-,TRBJ2-7,TRBV28,TGTGCCAGCAGATTAGCGGGAGATTACTACGAGCAGTACTTC,CASRLAGDYYEQYF
-,-,TRBJ2-3,TRBV29-1,TGCAGCGTTCGATTACAGGGATGGGGCACAGATACGCAGTATTTT,CSVRLQGWGTDTQYF
-,-,TRBJ1-6,TRBV20-1,TGCAGTGCCAGTCTCGGGACATTCACGAGCTCCTATAATTCACCCCTCCACTTT,CSASLGTFTSSYNSPLHF
-,-,TRBJ1-2,TRBV10-1,TGCGCCAGCAGTGAAACGGCCGCAGGGAACTATGGCTACACCTTC,CASSETAAGNYGYTF
TRBD1,few,TRBJ2-7,TRBV28,TGTGCCAGCAGTCCCCCGGGGACAGGGGGCTACGAGCAGTACTTC,CASSPPGTGGYEQYF
-,-,TRBJ1-5,TRBV7-8,TGTGCCAGCAGCTTAGGATCGGGTTTGAGCAATCAGCCCCAGCATTTT,CASSLGSGLSNQPQHF
TRBD1,-,TRBJ1-2,TRBV30,TGTGCCTGGAGCGGACAGGGGTATGGCTACACCTTC,CAWSGQGYGYTF
TRBD1,-,TRBJ1-4,TRBV20-1,TGCAGTGCTAGTCCCCGGGACAGGGGGCATGAAAAACTGTTTTTT,CSASPRDRGHEKLFF
TRBD1,-,TRBJ2-3,TRBV5-1,TGCGCCAGCAGCGTGGACAGGGGGCTAGGTCTTATCACAGATACGCAGTATTTT,CASSVDRGLGLITDTQYF
-,-,TRBJ2-7,TRBV5-6,TGTGCCAGCAGCCCATATCCGACAGTTGACGGCGAGCAGTACTTC,CASSPYPTVDGEQYF
TRBD1,many,TRBJ1-2,TRBV9,TGTGCCAGCAGCCCTCGACAGGGACTTACGGGAAACTATGGCTACACCTTC,CASSPRQGLTGNYGYTF
TRBD1,-,TRBJ2-7,TRBV18,TGTGCCAGCTCACCTCTGGGGACAGGGGGCCGCGAGCAGTACTTC,CASSPLGTGGREQYF